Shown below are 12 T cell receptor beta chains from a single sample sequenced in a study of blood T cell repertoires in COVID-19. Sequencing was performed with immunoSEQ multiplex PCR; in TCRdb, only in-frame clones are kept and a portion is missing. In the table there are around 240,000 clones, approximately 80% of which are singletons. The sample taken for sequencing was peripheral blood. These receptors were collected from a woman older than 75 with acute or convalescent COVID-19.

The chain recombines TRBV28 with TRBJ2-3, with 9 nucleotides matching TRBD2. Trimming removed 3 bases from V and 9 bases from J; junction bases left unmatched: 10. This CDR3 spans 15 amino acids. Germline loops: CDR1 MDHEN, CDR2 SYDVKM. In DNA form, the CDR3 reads TGTGCCAGCAGTTTTACGGGACTAGCTGTTTTGACGCAGTATTTT. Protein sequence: CASSFTGLAVLTQYF.

DNA for the CDR3: TGTGCCAGCAGGAGGACAGCTAGCGGAGGCTACAATGAGCAGTTCTTC. Translating gives CASRRTASGGYNEQFF. This sequence joins TRBV7-9 and TRBJ2-1; possibly TRBD2 for D (7 bases). Germline loops: CDR1 SEHNR, CDR2 FQNEAQ (reference sequence). The CDR3 length is 16 residues. Trimming left V 6 bases short and J 3 bases short, with 18 bases between.

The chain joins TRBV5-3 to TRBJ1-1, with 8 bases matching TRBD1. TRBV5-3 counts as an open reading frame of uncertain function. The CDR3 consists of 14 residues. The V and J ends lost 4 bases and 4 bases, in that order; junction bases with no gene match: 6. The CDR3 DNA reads TGTGCCAGAAGCGGCGACAGGGGTGGCACTGAAGCTTTCTTT. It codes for CARSGDRGGTEAFF.

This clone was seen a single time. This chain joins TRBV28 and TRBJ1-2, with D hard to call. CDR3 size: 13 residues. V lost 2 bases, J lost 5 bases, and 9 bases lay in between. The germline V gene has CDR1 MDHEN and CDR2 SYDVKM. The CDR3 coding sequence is TGTGCCAGCAGTTTACCGCCCGGGTATGGCTACACCTTC. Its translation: CASSLPPGYGYTF.

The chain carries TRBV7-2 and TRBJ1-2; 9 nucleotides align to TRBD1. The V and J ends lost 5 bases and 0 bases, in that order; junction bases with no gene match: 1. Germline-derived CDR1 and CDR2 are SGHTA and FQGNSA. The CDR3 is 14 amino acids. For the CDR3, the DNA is TGTGCCAGCAGCCGGGACAGGGCTAACTATGGCTACACCTTC. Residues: CASSRDRANYGYTF.

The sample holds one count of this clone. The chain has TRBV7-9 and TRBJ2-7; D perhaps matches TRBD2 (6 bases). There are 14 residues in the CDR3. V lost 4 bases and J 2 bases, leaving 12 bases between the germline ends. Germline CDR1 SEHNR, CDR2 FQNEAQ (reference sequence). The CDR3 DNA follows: TGTGCCAGCAGCTGGTCTAGCGCTCCCTACGAGCAGTACTTC. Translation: CASSWSSAPYEQYF.

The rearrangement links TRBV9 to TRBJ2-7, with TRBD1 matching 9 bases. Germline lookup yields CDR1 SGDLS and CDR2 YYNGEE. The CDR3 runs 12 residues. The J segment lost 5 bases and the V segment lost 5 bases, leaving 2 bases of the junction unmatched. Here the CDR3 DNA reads TGTGCCAGCAGTCGGGACAGGGACGAGCAGTACTTC. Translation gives CASSRDRDEQYF.

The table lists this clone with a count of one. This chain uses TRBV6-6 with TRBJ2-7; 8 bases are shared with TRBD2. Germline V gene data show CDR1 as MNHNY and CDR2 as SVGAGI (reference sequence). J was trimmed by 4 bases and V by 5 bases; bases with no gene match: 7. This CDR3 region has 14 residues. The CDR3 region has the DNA TGTGCCAGCAGTCCCCGGACGGGAGGGTACGAGCAGTACTTC. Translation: CASSPRTGGYEQYF.

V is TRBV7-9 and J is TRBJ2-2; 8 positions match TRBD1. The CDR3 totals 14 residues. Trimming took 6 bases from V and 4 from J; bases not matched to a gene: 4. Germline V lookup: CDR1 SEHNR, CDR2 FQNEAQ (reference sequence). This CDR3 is CASSQQGGTGELFF. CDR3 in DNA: TGTGCCAGCAGTCAACAGGGGGGCACCGGGGAGCTGTTTTTT.

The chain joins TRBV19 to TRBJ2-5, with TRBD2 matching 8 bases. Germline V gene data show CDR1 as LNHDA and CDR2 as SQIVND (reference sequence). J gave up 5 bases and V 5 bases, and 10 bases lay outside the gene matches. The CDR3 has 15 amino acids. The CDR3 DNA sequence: TGTGCCAGTAGTGGTAGCGGGGTGTACTTGGAGACCCAGTACTTC. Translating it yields CASSGSGVYLETQYF.

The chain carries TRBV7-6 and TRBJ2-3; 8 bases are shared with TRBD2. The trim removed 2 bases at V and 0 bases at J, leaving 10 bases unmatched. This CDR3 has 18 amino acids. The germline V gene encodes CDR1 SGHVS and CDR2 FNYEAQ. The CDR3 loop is CASSLSGGGPYSTDTQYF. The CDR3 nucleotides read TGTGCCAGCAGCTTATCGGGCGGGGGGCCGTATAGCACAGATACGCAGTATTTT. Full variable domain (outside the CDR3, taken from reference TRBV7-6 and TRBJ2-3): GAGVSQSPRYKVTKRGQDVALRCDPISGHVSLYWYRQALGQGPEFLTYFNYEAQQDKSGLPNDRFSAERPEGSISTLTIQRTEQRDSAMYRCASSLSGGGPYSTDTQYFGPGTRLTVL.

In DNA, the CDR3 is TGTGCCTGGAGTGAGGGGATCCACAAGTCACCCCTCCACTTT. Translation: CAWSEGIHKSPLHF. This chain links TRBV30 with TRBJ1-6, with D perhaps TRBD1 (5 bases). The V gene's germline CDR1 is GTSNPN and CDR2 SVGIG (reference sequence). With 1 base removed from V and 10 bases from J, the gap between germline ends came to 14 bases. The CDR3 length is 14 residues.